This T cell receptor (beta chain) derives from a study of blood T cell repertoires in COVID-19. About the study: Sites in the United States, Italy and Spain provided acute and convalescent COVID-19 samples. The cDNA or gDNA used as material had been derived from T cells, B-cell-depleted T cells, or PBMCs.

Per the original data handling: Reference gene primer amplification in the assay estimated nucleated cell counts. Assay: immunoSEQ multiplex PCR; the TCRdb copy retains only in-frame clones and omits some. V, J and clone size reflect that table, while D and trimming were determined from the DNA. The sample yields about 160,000 clones, 90% to 95% seen once. The sequence derives from a woman aged 45-65 years with acute or convalescent COVID-19. The sequenced sample was peripheral blood.

The CDR3 reads CASSPDRGNYGYTF. The CDR3 DNA reads as TGTGCCAGCAGCCCAGACAGGGGTAACTATGGCTACACCTTC. This rearrangement joins TRBV4-2 to TRBJ1-2; 8 bases are a match to TRBD1. Germline V gives CDR1 LGHNA, CDR2 YNFKEQ. The CDR3 covers 14 residues. The J segment lost 1 base and the V segment lost 4 bases, leaving 2 bases of the junction unmatched.